One sample yielded the 2 T cell receptor beta chains listed below, sequenced in a study of T cell responses to AZD1222 COVID-19 vaccine (dated by TCRdb to 2020 to 2022). What this sample's time point label stands for: baseline before first vaccination. Library prep was done by the immunoSEQ multiplex PCR assay. Held by TCRdb, this immuneACCESS table contains in-frame sequences only and omits some clones. Under half of the omission traces to an unresolved V gene where checked; the cause of the rest is unknown. The sample data list 170,000 or so clones, and roughly 87% of these were observed just once. The top ten constitute 2% to 3% of the sample. The sequenced sample was peripheral blood, obtained on day 0 of AZD1222 vaccination. These receptors were taken from an adult in good health.

V gene TRBV13 combines with J gene TRBJ1-1; TRBD1 aligns across 7 bases. Trimming cost V 0 bases and J 1 base; bases outside gene matches: 5. Germline CDR1 is PRHDT and CDR2 is FYEKMQ (reference sequence). CDR3 length: 16 residues. CDR3 in amino acids: CASSLGTQGGNTEAFF. The CDR3, as DNA: TGTGCCAGCAGCTTAGGTACCCAGGGGGGGAACACTGAAGCTTTCTTT.

The chain has TRBV4-2 and TRBJ2-1; perhaps TRBD1 as D (5 bases). V lost 6 bases and J lost 6, with 15 bases in between. The CDR3 has 14 residues. Germline CDR1 and CDR2: LGHNA and YNFKEQ. CDR3 in DNA: TGTGCCAGCAGACGTCAGGGCGGAATCAATGAGCAGTTCTTC. Encoded protein: CASRRQGGINEQFF.